The rows below give T cell receptor beta chains drawn from one sample of a study of vaccination and CD4 T cells after COVID-19. These receptors' antigens are unknown. In TCRdb, the PCR reads were re-called with MiXCR into one record per CDR3 protein. Of about 10,000 distinct CDR3 sequences listed, roughly two fifths were seen once; the top ten hold around 12%. Sequenced: CD4+ T cells from blood, cultured in vitro. The source is a human donor in good health. CDR3s include the opening cysteine and the closing phenylalanine or tryptophan. A D gene is named only where the DNA matches it firmly. Clone size appears in some rows only: once, few, many, or a class for an expanded clone.

abundance	j_gene	v_gene	d_gene	CDR3aa	CDR3nt
-	TRBJ1-4	TRBV7-2	-	CASSALGGEKLFF	TGTGCCAGCAGCGCCCTCGGCGGGGAAAAACTGTTTTTT
-	TRBJ1-2	TRBV7-9	-	CASSPSGRWYGYTF	TGTGCCAGCAGCCCGAGTGGGCGATGGTATGGCTACACCTTC
once	TRBJ2-7	TRBV7-2	TRBD2	CASSLSSGFFESSYEQYF	TGTGCCAGCAGCTTATCTAGCGGGTTCTTTGAGAGCTCCTACGAGCAGTACTTC
-	TRBJ2-1	TRBV29-1	-	CSVVDAGEQFF	TGCAGCGTTGTCGATGCGGGGGAGCAGTTCTTC
-	TRBJ2-3	TRBV20-1	-	CSAGPSTDTQYF	TGCAGTGCTGGACCGAGCACAGATACGCAGTATTTT
-	TRBJ2-7	TRBV11-3	TRBD1	CASSLGPDRGTYEQYF	TGTGCCAGCAGCTTAGGGCCGGACAGGGGCACCTACGAGCAGTACTTC
-	TRBJ1-5	TRBV6-2/TRBV6-3	-	CASSNGRINQPQHF	TGTGCCAGCAGTAATGGCCGGATCAATCAGCCCCAGCATTTT
few	TRBJ2-3	TRBV20-1	-	CSASHREGVVDTQYF	TGCAGTGCTAGCCACAGGGAGGGGGTTGTGGATACGCAGTATTTT
-	TRBJ2-7	TRBV10-2	-	CASSEGGYEQYF	TGCGCCAGCAGTGAGGGGGGATACGAGCAGTACTTC
few	TRBJ2-1	TRBV20-1	-	CSARGFSRLTNEQFF	TGCAGTGCTAGAGGCTTTTCTCGGCTCACCAATGAGCAGTTCTTC
few	TRBJ2-5	TRBV3-1	-	CASSQVQETQYF	TGTGCCAGCAGCCAAGTACAAGAGACCCAGTACTTC
-	TRBJ2-5	TRBV7-9	-	CASSLAGREETQYF	TGTGCCAGCAGCTTAGCAGGCAGGGAAGAGACCCAGTACTTC
-	TRBJ2-6	TRBV6-2/TRBV6-3	TRBD1	CASSWDRAGANVLTF	TGTGCCAGCAGTTGGGACAGGGCTGGGGCCAACGTCCTGACTTTC
-	TRBJ1-6	TRBV7-2	TRBD1	CASSLTGALGNSPLHF	TGTGCCAGCAGCTTAACAGGGGCTCTCGGCAATTCACCCCTCCACTTT
-	TRBJ1-2	TRBV5-1	TRBD1	CASSLTGALYGYTF	TGCGCCAGCAGCTTGACAGGGGCTCTCTATGGCTACACCTTC
-	TRBJ1-1	TRBV7-6	-	CASSSDGGGTEAFF	TGTGCCAGCAGCTCTGATGGGGGAGGTACTGAAGCTTTCTTT
-	TRBJ1-6	TRBV18	-	CASSPRGRSYNSPLHF	TGTGCCAGCTCACCTAGGGGGAGATCCTATAATTCACCCCTCCACTTT
-	TRBJ2-5	TRBV7-2	-	CASSLDVETQYF	TGTGCCAGCAGCTTAGACGTGGAGACCCAGTACTTC
-	TRBJ1-2	TRBV6-2/TRBV6-3	TRBD1	CASSYSAGDRGRRIGYGYTF	TGTGCCAGCAGTTACTCGGCTGGGGACAGGGGGAGGCGGATCGGCTATGGCTACACCTTC
few	TRBJ1-5	TRBV20-1	-	CSARDQGGGSNQPQHF	TGCAGTGCTAGAGATCAAGGGGGGGGAAGCAATCAGCCCCAGCATTTT
-	TRBJ2-5	TRBV19	TRBD1	CASRNRGSQETQYF	TGTGCCAGTAGAAACAGGGGTTCTCAGGAGACCCAGTACTTC
-	TRBJ2-7	TRBV7-9	TRBD1	CASSLYVGTGSYEQYF	TGTGCCAGCAGCTTATATGTCGGGACAGGGTCCTACGAGCAGTACTTC
-	TRBJ1-1	TRBV25-1	-	CASSEWDSIDSNTEAFF	TGTGCCAGCAGTGAATGGGATTCTATTGACAGCAACACTGAAGCTTTCTTT
-	TRBJ2-3	TRBV6-1	-	CASRDRGGEDTQYF	TGTGCCAGCAGGGATCGAGGAGGTGAGGATACGCAGTATTTT
few	TRBJ2-3	TRBV15	TRBD2	CATSRDHPGGLVDTQYF	TGTGCCACCAGCAGAGATCATCCGGGGGGACTAGTCGATACGCAGTATTTT
few	TRBJ1-1	TRBV7-2	-	CASSGALPWTAMNTEAFF	TGTGCCAGCAGCGGGGCCCTTCCTTGGACAGCAATGAACACTGAAGCTTTCTTT
few	TRBJ2-3	TRBV27	-	CASSLIVGAITDTQYF	TGTGCCAGCAGTTTAATCGTTGGTGCTATCACAGATACGCAGTATTTT
-	TRBJ2-5	TRBV7-6	TRBD2	CASSLERGGVQETQYF	TGTGCCAGCAGCCTAGAGCGGGGCGGGGTCCAAGAGACCCAGTACTTC
few	TRBJ1-1	TRBV7-9	-	CASSSNLHELF	TGTGCCAGCAGCTCCAACCTACACGAACTCTTT
-	TRBJ1-5	TRBV6-1	-	CASSEGPRTVQVQPQHF	TGTGCCAGCAGTGAAGGTCCCCGGACGGTACAAGTGCAGCCCCAGCATTTT
-	TRBJ2-7	TRBV11-2	-	CASSLVASYEQYF	TGTGCCAGCAGCTTAGTCGCGTCCTACGAGCAGTACTTC
few	TRBJ1-2	TRBV6-1	TRBD1	CASSPDRGPDGYTF	TGTGCCAGCAGTCCCGACAGGGGGCCGGATGGCTACACCTTC
-	TRBJ2-7	TRBV6-2/TRBV6-3	-	CASSYGRGADEQYF	TGTGCCAGCAGTTACGGCAGGGGCGCGGACGAGCAGTACTTC
-	TRBJ1-5	TRBV18	-	CASSLGGSSNQPQHF	TGTGCCAGCTCCTTAGGTGGGTCCAGCAATCAGCCCCAGCATTTT
-	TRBJ1-2	TRBV2	TRBD1	CASSRQGTYGYTF	TGTGCCAGCAGCCGACAGGGAACCTATGGCTACACCTTC
-	TRBJ2-7	TRBV10-3	-	CAISDVHRYEQYF	TGTGCCATCAGTGACGTACACAGGTACGAGCAGTACTTC
-	TRBJ2-5	TRBV28	TRBD1	CASSFPGQGYWQETQYF	TGTGCCAGCAGTTTCCCGGGACAGGGTTATTGGCAAGAGACCCAGTACTTC
-	TRBJ1-4	TRBV15	-	CATSRKTEYEKLFF	TGTGCCACCAGCAGGAAGACAGAGTATGAAAAACTGTTTTTT
few	TRBJ2-2	TRBV28	-	CASSLGIRRGAGELFF	TGTGCCAGCAGTTTAGGGATCAGACGAGGGGCTGGGGAGCTGTTTTTT
-	TRBJ2-7	TRBV11-3	TRBD2	CASSLAGGHSEQYF	TGTGCCAGCAGCTTGGCGGGAGGGCACTCCGAGCAGTACTTC
-	TRBJ1-1	TRBV28	-	CASSFRVGLNTEAFF	TGTGCCAGCAGTTTTAGGGTGGGCCTGAACACTGAAGCTTTCTTT
-	TRBJ2-1	TRBV28	TRBD1	CASSDGDREGEQFF	TGTGCCAGCAGTGACGGGGACAGGGAAGGAGAACAGTTCTTC
few	TRBJ2-7	TRBV27	TRBD1	CASSPTGTVIYEQYF	TGTGCCAGCAGTCCGACCGGGACAGTTATATACGAGCAGTACTTC
-	TRBJ1-2	TRBV5-5	-	CASSLDLGGRGYTF	TGTGCCAGCAGCTTGGATCTGGGGGGTCGAGGCTACACCTTC
-	TRBJ2-3	TRBV6-1	-	CASSVQGTDTQYF	TGTGCCAGCAGCGTACAGGGCACAGATACGCAGTATTTT
-	TRBJ2-7	TRBV15	-	CATSRDRGGYEQYF	TGTGCCACCAGCAGAGATAGAGGGGGCTACGAGCAGTACTTC
-	TRBJ1-5	TRBV7-9	-	CASSEDRSFGGQPQHF	TGTGCCAGCAGCGAAGACCGGTCTTTTGGGGGGCAGCCCCAGCATTTT
once	TRBJ1-2	TRBV6-1	TRBD1	CASRETGYSIYGYTF	TGTGCCAGCAGGGAGACAGGGTACTCCATCTATGGCTACACCTTC
few	TRBJ2-4	TRBV19	-	CASSMWEGAAKNIQYF	TGTGCCAGTAGTATGTGGGAGGGGGCGGCCAAAAACATTCAGTACTTC
-	TRBJ1-1	TRBV20-1	-	CSASTDTNTEAFF	TGCAGTGCTAGTACTGATACTAACACTGAAGCTTTCTTT
-	TRBJ2-3	TRBV20-1	TRBD2	CSATRTSGRAADTQYF	TGCAGTGCTACCAGGACTAGCGGGAGGGCCGCAGATACGCAGTATTTT
once	TRBJ2-7	TRBV19	TRBD1	CASSTTGGLGEQYF	TGTGCCAGTAGTACGACAGGGGGCTTAGGCGAGCAGTACTTC
-	TRBJ1-2	TRBV2	-	CASRDQGSDYGYTF	TGTGCCAGCAGAGACCAGGGGTCTGACTATGGCTACACCTTC
few	TRBJ1-5	TRBV19	-	CASSISQNQPQHF	TGTGCCAGTAGTATTTCCCAGAATCAGCCCCAGCATTTT
-	TRBJ1-5	TRBV20-1	-	CSARGYSNQPQHF	TGCAGTGCTAGAGGGTATAGCAATCAGCCCCAGCATTTT
-	TRBJ1-5	TRBV2	-	CASSPDSAYNQPQHF	TGTGCCAGCAGTCCAGACAGCGCCTACAATCAGCCCCAGCATTTT
-	TRBJ1-1	TRBV10-1	-	CASSMGHMNTEAFF	TGCGCCAGCAGTATGGGACACATGAACACTGAAGCTTTCTTT
-	TRBJ2-1	TRBV19	TRBD2	CASSIGLGYNEQFF	TGTGCCAGTAGTATCGGACTAGGCTACAATGAGCAGTTCTTC
-	TRBJ1-1	TRBV18	-	CASPPPAGENTEAFF	TGTGCCAGCCCACCACCGGCAGGCGAGAACACTGAAGCTTTCTTT